One sample yielded the 26 T cell receptor beta chains listed below, sequenced in a study of blood T cell repertoires in COVID-19. Assay used: immunoSEQ multiplex PCR; TCRdb lists only in-frame clones, some missing. Of about 240,000 clones in the sample, 80% to 85% were seen once. Sequenced: peripheral blood. These TCRs come from a woman aged 55 to 70 with active or convalescent COVID-19.

This clone appeared a single time. This chain links TRBV12-3 or TRBV12-4 with TRBJ2-7; D is perhaps TRBD2 (5 bases). Trimming shortened V by 6 bases and J by 2 bases, and 8 bases separated the two germline ends. This CDR3 has 12 residues. The chain's CDR3 is CASRRAAYEQYF. CDR3 DNA: TGTGCCAGCAGGAGGGCTGCCTACGAGCAGTACTTC.

CDR3 nucleotides: TGTGCCAGCTCACCGGGAGTTGACTCTGGAAACACCATATATTTT. Amino acid sequence: CASSPGVDSGNTIYF. The rearrangement links TRBV18 to TRBJ1-3; unclear D gene. V was clipped by 3 bases and J by 0 bases, with 9 bases between them. Germline CDR1 reads KGHSH; CDR2 reads LQKENI. The CDR3 has 15 amino acids.

The V call is TRBV5-1, the J call TRBJ2-7; D is possibly TRBD1 (6 bases). Between the trimmed V and J ends, which lost 4 bases and 1 base, there was a span of 12 bases. This CDR3 is built from 14 residues. Germline V CDR1 and CDR2: SGHRS, YFSETQ. CDR3 DNA: TGCGCCAGCAGCGTCCACAGGGAATCCTACGAGCAGTACTTC. Its protein product is CASSVHRESYEQYF.

V gene TRBV6-1 combines with J gene TRBJ1-2, with 8 bases that match TRBD1. CDR1 MNHNS and CDR2 SASEGT come from the germline V gene. The V segment lost 3 bases and the J segment 3 bases; nucleotides outside the gene matches: 6. The CDR3 consists of 15 residues. The chain's CDR3 is CASSDVGTGYYGYTF. The CDR3, as DNA: TGTGCCAGCAGTGATGTAGGGACAGGCTACTATGGCTACACCTTC.

The V gene is TRBV7-2, the J gene TRBJ2-7; 8 positions agree with TRBD2. The CDR3 length is 15 residues. V lost 4 bases and J lost 5; bases outside the gene matches: 10. From germline, CDR1 is SGHTA and CDR2 FQGNSA. The CDR3 DNA sequence: TGTGCCAGCAGCTACCCCCGGGGGGGGTCCCACGAGCAGTACTTC. This codes for CASSYPRGGSHEQYF.

This clone was recorded a few times. The sample carries other DNA sequences with the same CDR3. The chain links TRBV7-9 to TRBJ2-7, with TRBD1 matching 8 bases. Losses at the gene ends were 5 bases for V and 0 bases for J; bases not matched to a gene: 6. CDR1 is SEHNR, CDR2 FQNEAQ, per germline (reference sequence). This CDR3 has 15 amino acids. CDR3 region: CASSPRTGSSYEQYF. CDR3 nucleotides: TGTGCCAGCAGCCCACGGACAGGGAGCTCCTACGAGCAGTACTTC.

This chain uses TRBV7-2 with TRBJ2-7; D may be TRBD2 (5 bases). The germline V gene encodes CDR1 SGHTA and CDR2 FQGNSA. V lost 4 bases, J lost 1 base, and 11 bases lay in between. The CDR3 totals 14 residues. This chain's CDR3 is CASSWTPRSYEQYF. CDR3 sequence (DNA): TGTGCCAGCAGCTGGACTCCACGATCCTACGAGCAGTACTTC.

V gene TRBV11-2 combines with J gene TRBJ2-7; no clear D. Germline V lookup: CDR1 SGHAT, CDR2 FQNNGV. There are 12 residues in the CDR3. With 8 bases removed from V and 2 bases from J, the gap between germline ends came to 10 bases. This chain's CDR3 is CASGSRAYEQYF. CDR3 nucleotides: TGTGCCAGCGGATCCCGGGCCTACGAGCAGTACTTC.

This clone was observed a handful of times. V and J are TRBV24-1 and TRBJ1-1, with 9 bases fitting TRBD1. The CDR3 consists of 12 residues. With V trimmed by 4 bases and J by 11 bases, 4 bases remained unmatched. Per the germline V gene, CDR1 is KGHDR and CDR2 is SFDVKD. This CDR3 reads CATSEGQGRAFF. The DNA for the CDR3 is TGTGCCACCAGTGAGGGACAGGGCAGGGCTTTCTTT.

V gene TRBV19 combines with J gene TRBJ1-2; D unclear. CDR3 length: 16 residues. Trimming stripped 5 bases from V and 8 bases from J, with 24 bases between. Germline V gives CDR1 LNHDA, CDR2 SQIVND (reference sequence). The CDR3 is CASSAPPPTSRPGYTF. CDR3 nucleotides: TGTGCCAGTAGTGCTCCCCCCCCGACATCCCGGCCGGGCTACACCTTC.

The chain has TRBV4-1 and TRBJ1-2; tentative D call: TRBD1 (5 bases). This CDR3 is 13 amino acids long. Germline values: CDR1 MGHRA, CDR2 YSYEKL. V was shortened by 1 base and J by 5 bases, with 8 bases between the two germline ends. The CDR3 protein is CASSQVGGYGYTF. As DNA, the CDR3 is TGCGCCAGCAGCCAAGTGGGGGGTTATGGCTACACCTTC.

V and J are TRBV18 and TRBJ1-1, with 7 bases lining up with TRBD1. Germline CDR1 is KGHSH and CDR2 is LQKENI. This CDR3 spans 16 amino acids. V lost 3 bases and J lost 1; bases outside the gene matches: 8. The CDR3 here is CASSPQATGRNTEAFF. As DNA, the CDR3 is TGTGCCAGCTCACCCCAAGCGACAGGGAGGAACACTGAAGCTTTCTTT.

Only one count was recorded for this clone. The J gene is TRBJ1-2, the V gene TRBV7-8, with D perhaps matching TRBD1 (6 bases). The CDR3 spans 15 residues. Looked up from germline, CDR1 is SGHVS and CDR2 is FQNEAQ. Trimming removed 2 bases at V and 5 bases at J, with 15 bases between. The CDR3 DNA follows: TGTGCCAGCAGCTTAATGGCAGGGGCCATATATGGCTACACCTTC. As protein: CASSLMAGAIYGYTF. Looking up the rest from reference TRBV7-8 and TRBJ1-2 gives the full variable domain: GAGVSQSPRYKVAKRGQDVALRCDPISGHVSLFWYQQALGQGPEFLTYFQNEAQLDKSGLPSDRFFAERPEGSVSTLKIQRTQQEDSAVYLCASSLMAGAIYGYTFGSGTRLTVV.

This chain connects TRBV7-8 to TRBJ1-6; 9 nucleotides align to TRBD1. The CDR3 is 16 residues long. The V segment lost 4 bases and the J segment 8 bases; nucleotides outside the gene matches: 9. CDR1 SGHVS and CDR2 FQNEAQ come from the germline V gene. CDR3 nucleotides: TGTGCCAGCAGCTCGAACCGGGACAGGGCCCATTCACCCCTCCACTTT. Encoded protein: CASSSNRDRAHSPLHF.

This sequence joins TRBV19 and TRBJ1-1; D ambiguous. The V end lost 0 bases, the J end lost 5 bases, and 13 bases lay between the germline ends. In germline, CDR1 is LNHDA, CDR2 SQIVND (reference sequence). The CDR3 spans 15 residues. CDR3 in amino acids: CASSIDQRGWTEAFF. The CDR3 DNA is TGTGCCAGTAGTATAGATCAACGGGGTTGGACTGAAGCTTTCTTT.

This clone was seen once. J is TRBJ1-1 and V is TRBV3-1 (or the pseudogene TRBV3-2); the D gene is possibly TRBD1 (5 bases). Germline loops: CDR1 LGHDT, CDR2 YNNKEL (reference sequence). With 1 base removed from V and 11 bases from J, the gap between germline ends came to 14 bases. The CDR3 is 13 amino acids. Here the CDR3 DNA reads TGTGCCAGCAGCCAAGTCCGGGTTGGGGCCGCTTTCTTT. This translates into CASSQVRVGAAFF.

V and J are TRBV6-2 or TRBV6-3 and TRBJ1-5; D is undetermined. Germline V gives CDR1 MNHEY, CDR2 SVGEGT. Trimming stripped 0 bases from V and 4 bases from J, with 7 bases between. The CDR3 has 14 amino acids. CDR3 amino acids: CASSYSLPNQPQHF. CDR3 nucleotides: TGTGCCAGCAGTTACTCGCTACCTAATCAGCCCCAGCATTTT.

This chain links TRBV19 with TRBJ1-5; unclear D gene. CDR3 size: 13 residues. The V gene lost 2 bases and the J gene lost 5 bases, with 7 bases spanning the gap. CDR1 is LNHDA, CDR2 SQIVND, per germline (reference sequence). CDR3 region: CASSIRGDQPQHF. CDR3 sequence (DNA): TGTGCCAGTAGTATACGGGGTGATCAGCCCCAGCATTTT.

This chain joins TRBV3-1 (or the pseudogene TRBV3-2) and TRBJ2-6; 8 bases map to TRBD1. In germline, CDR1 is LGHDT, CDR2 YNNKEL (reference sequence). The CDR3 contains 15 residues. V lost 4 bases to trimming and J lost 2 bases; unmatched junction nucleotides: 1. The DNA of the CDR3 is TGTGCCAGCAGCCTACAGGGGGCTGGGGCCAACGTCCTGACTTTC. Its protein product is CASSLQGAGANVLTF.

This clone was found a few times. The chain is built from TRBV5-1 and TRBJ1-1; D uncertain. Germline CDR1 and CDR2: SGHRS and YFSETQ. V was cut by 7 bases and J by 4 bases, with 14 bases left in between. The CDR3 loop spans 13 amino acids. As DNA, the CDR3 is TGCGCCAGCGGGGAGGAGGGTGGCACTGAAGCTTTCTTT. Protein product: CASGEEGGTEAFF.

This clone has only one observation. The genes are TRBV2 and TRBJ2-5; the D gene is possibly TRBD2 (6 bases). Germline-derived CDR1 and CDR2 are SNHLY and FYNNEI. This CDR3 is 12 amino acids long. Trimming took 4 bases from V and 5 from J, leaving 8 bases between them. CDR3 sequence reads: CASSGGGETQYF. The CDR3 DNA is TGTGCCAGCAGTGGTGGAGGGGAGACCCAGTACTTC.

In DNA, the CDR3 is TGTGCCAGCAGCGAGAGGTGGTTTCTGTTCTTC. Protein: CASSERWFLFF. This chain joins TRBV7-9 and TRBJ2-1; no clear D gene. CDR1 and CDR2 from the germline V gene are SEHNR and FQNEAQ (reference sequence). V lost 5 bases to trimming and J lost 15 bases, with 14 bases between them. The CDR3 spans 11 residues.

V is TRBV19 and J is TRBJ2-2; D possibly corresponds to TRBD2 (6 bases). The CDR3 has 16 residues. The germline V and J ends were trimmed by 5 bases and 6 bases, with 19 bases remaining between them. The germline gives CDR1 LNHDA, CDR2 SQIVND (reference sequence). The CDR3 DNA reads as TGTGCCAGTAGTGACGGAGGGATGGGTTTCGCCGGGGAGCTGTTTTTT. Translating gives CASSDGGMGFAGELFF. Full variable domain (rest looked up from reference TRBV19 and TRBJ2-2): DGGITQSPKYLFRKEGQNVTLSCEQNLNHDAMYWYRQDPGQGLRLIYYSQIVNDFQKGDIAEGYSVSREKKESFPLTVTSAQKNPTAFYLCASSDGGMGFAGELFFGEGSRLTVL.

This sequence joins TRBV5-1 and TRBJ1-2; 9 bases fit TRBD1. Germline loops: CDR1 SGHRS, CDR2 YFSETQ. The CDR3 extends over 13 amino acids. Unmatched junction bases numbered 6, after V lost 4 bases and J lost 8 bases. CDR3 in DNA: TGCGCCAGCAGCCTGGGACAGGGCGCGGGCTACACCTTC. Translated: CASSLGQGAGYTF.

This chain links TRBV30 with TRBJ1-2; no firm D call. In germline, CDR1 is GTSNPN, CDR2 SVGIG (reference sequence). The CDR3 runs to 13 residues. The V end lost 0 bases, the J end lost 6 bases, and 11 bases lay between the germline ends. This chain's CDR3 is CAWSVGYGDGYTF. The CDR3 DNA follows: TGTGCCTGGAGTGTAGGCTACGGGGATGGCTACACCTTC.

This clone was recorded only once. The chain combines TRBV5-8 with TRBJ1-3; 7 nucleotides align to TRBD1. The CDR3 is made up of 15 amino acids. Germline CDR1 SGHTS, CDR2 YDEGEE. Unmatched junction bases numbered 6, after V lost 4 bases and J lost 2 bases. The CDR3 spells CASSRRGTAGNTIYF. The CDR3 bases are TGTGCCAGCAGCAGGCGAGGGACAGCTGGAAACACCATATATTTT.